The clone carrying this T cell receptor beta chain was seen a few times. Its specificity is not known. TCRdb processed the 5' RACE reads anew with MiXCR; each CDR3 protein has one entry. The table shows more than 450,000 distinct CDR3 sequences, with about a sixth occurring only once. This sample is part of a study of T-cell memory formation after mild COVID-19. At the level of the study: The two donors had largely donor-specific TCR clusters. Study-level points and caveats: The appearance of some responding clones in pre-infection memory suggested that cross-reactive memory joined. Of the contracting clones, CD4+ ones lay mainly in CM and EM, and CD8+ ones in EMRA.

This CDR3 region has 13 residues. Germline V gene data show CDR1 as MDHEN and CDR2 as SYDVKM. The V end was cut by 7 bases, the J end by 0 bases, with 8 bases between. The chain recombines TRBV28 with TRBJ2-3; D remains unclear. Sequencing was done on a sample of PBMCs or a T cell subset sorted from them (not recorded which). The origin of this receptor is an adult woman who had mild COVID-19 (a few samples of this study predate the infection). Cell type and time point are not known. The CDR3 DNA follows: TGTGCCAGCAAGGAAGGAAGCACAGATACGCAGTATTTT. Translated: CASKEGSTDTQYF.